The 8 T cell receptor beta chains given below trace back to one sample, sequenced in a study of cytomegalovirus exposure and HLA in healthy donors. Both 60 Vbeta primers and 13 Jbeta primers went into the PCR. Profiling relied on immunoSEQ multiplex PCR, and the TCRdb table lists in-frame clones only, not all of them. The sample includes around 180,000 clones, more than 65% seen only once; the top ten take roughly 0.5%. Sequenced sample: PBMCs. All receptors derive from a woman between 50 and 59 years old in good health and CMV-seronegative.

The chain carries TRBV25-1 and TRBJ2-5; TRBD1 agrees at 7 bases. The CDR3 sequence is 13 residues long. Germline V gene sequence: CDR1 MGHDK, CDR2 SYGVNS. Losses at the gene ends were 3 bases for V and 4 bases for J; bases not matched to a gene: 2. CDR3 loop: CASSDTGAETQYF. DNA for the CDR3: TGTGCCAGCAGTGATACAGGGGCAGAGACCCAGTACTTC.

The rearrangement uses TRBV27 and TRBJ2-1; 9 bases agree with TRBD1. V shed 2 bases, J shed 8 bases, and the junction held 1 base outside the gene matches. This CDR3 has 13 amino acids. Germline CDR1 is MNHEY and CDR2 is SMNVEV (reference sequence). CDR3 nucleotides: TGTGCCAGCAGTTTAGACAGGGGGTATGAGCAGTTCTTC. It yields the protein CASSLDRGYEQFF.

The J gene is TRBJ2-5, the V gene TRBV15; a weak D match, TRBD2 (6 bases). V was cut by 3 bases and J by 4 bases, with 21 bases left in between. The germline V gene has CDR1 LNHNV and CDR2 YYDKDF (reference sequence). CDR3 length: 17 amino acids. The CDR3 bases are TGTGCCACCAGCAGTATTCTGGGGGAGGTCCGGGGAGAGACCCAGTACTTC. This sequence encodes CATSSILGEVRGETQYF.

The CDR3 DNA sequence: TGTGCCAGCAGCCAAGACAGGGCGAATGAAAAACTGTTTTTT. Protein: CASSQDRANEKLFF. This chain uses TRBV14 with TRBJ1-4; tentative D call: TRBD1 (5 bases). The V gene's germline CDR1 is SGHDN and CDR2 FVKESK. CDR3 length: 14 residues. With 0 bases removed from V and 5 bases from J, the gap between germline ends came to 7 bases.

The J gene is TRBJ1-5, the V gene TRBV18; D is unresolved. The CDR3 has 15 residues. V was shortened by 2 bases and J by 3 bases, with 11 bases between the two germline ends. CDR1 and CDR2 from the germline V gene are KGHSH and LQKENI. CDR3 sequence (DNA): TGTGCCAGCTCACCATCCTCAGGTTACAATCAGCCCCAGCATTTT. This translates into CASSPSSGYNQPQHF. The variable domain in full, with the rest retrieved from reference TRBV18 and TRBJ1-5, is NAGVMQNPRHLVRRRGQEARLRCSPMKGHSHVYWYRQLPEEGLKFMVYLQKENIIDESGMPKERFSAEFPKEGPSILRIQQVVRGDSAAYFCASSPSSGYNQPQHFGDGTRLSIL.

This clone was counted between two and nine times. This CDR3 is CASSGTGEDLYGYTF. CDR3 sequence (DNA): TGTGCCAGTAGTGGGACAGGGGAAGATCTCTATGGCTACACCTTC. V is TRBV19 and J is TRBJ1-2, with 10 bases that match TRBD1. V lost 5 bases to trimming and J lost 4 bases; unmatched junction nucleotides: 7. Per the germline V gene, CDR1 is LNHDA and CDR2 is SQIVND (reference sequence). CDR3 length equals 15 residues.

The chain employs TRBV10-1 and TRBJ2-5, with a weak D call TRBD1 (6 bases). The CDR3 runs to 15 residues. Looked up from germline, CDR1 is WNHNN and CDR2 is SYGVQD (reference sequence). V lost 4 bases, J lost 1 base, and 13 bases lay in between. The CDR3 nucleotides read TGCGCCAGCAGTGTTCAGACAGGTCTCCAAGAGACCCAGTACTTC. Its protein product is CASSVQTGLQETQYF.

The V call is TRBV11-1, the J call TRBJ2-1; 7 positions agree with TRBD1. The CDR3 is 15 residues long. V lost 5 bases and J lost 4; bases outside the gene matches: 8. Germline lookup yields CDR1 SGHAT and CDR2 FQDESV (reference sequence). CDR3 region: CASSTAGTEYNEQFF. CDR3 sequence (DNA): TGTGCCAGCAGCACCGCCGGGACAGAGTACAATGAGCAGTTCTTC.